This T cell receptor (beta chain) was captured in a study of cytomegalovirus exposure and HLA in healthy donors. With respect to this clone: The antigen remains undetermined.

Notes on the study in general: Cytomegalovirus status was reportedly diagnosed by the classifier with high specificity and sensitivity. Some public TCRs appeared in many individuals, while most sequences were rare. According to the study, 160 or so TCR beta chains were cytomegalovirus-associated.

The method was immunoSEQ multiplex PCR; TCRdb's version includes in-frame clones alone and lacks a portion of them. Here the sample spans some 69,000 clones, over 85% being singletons. The donors belonged to the approximately 120-subject validation cohort, separate from the roughly 700-subject first cohort. The sample taken for sequencing was PBMCs. The origin of this receptor is a man between 18 and 29 years old in good health and CMV-seropositive.

The CDR3 is CASSLTGTGNTNEKLFF. The CDR3 DNA is TGTGCCAGCAGCCTCACCGGGACAGGGAATACTAATGAAAAACTGTTTTTT. The rearrangement uses TRBV7-2 and TRBJ1-4; 9 positions match TRBD1. V was pared by 5 bases and J by 2 bases, with 9 bases of the junction left unmatched. The CDR3 length is 17 residues. Germline CDR1 reads SGHTA; CDR2 reads FQGNSA.